This TCR beta chain was retrieved from a study of cytomegalovirus exposure and HLA in healthy donors. For this clone: No antigen is known for it.

The primer mix had 60 Vbeta and 13 Jbeta primers. Sequencing used immunoSEQ multiplex PCR; TCRdb keeps in-frame clones, though not all of them. This sample's clone table lists roughly 220,000 clones. The V gene lost 2 bases and the J gene lost 6 bases, with 17 bases spanning the gap. Germline assignment: CDR1 SGHTA and CDR2 FQGNSA. This CDR3 spans 16 amino acids. Whole-study results and caveats: Analysis performed later found 15,000 or so TCR beta sequences associated with HLA alleles at 0.05 false discovery rate. The investigators catalogued about 170 TCR beta chains as cytomegalovirus-associated.

The sequencing sample was made of PBMCs. The sequence was collected from a girl aged 2-10 years in good health and CMV-seropositive. V usage is TRBV7-2 and J usage is TRBJ2-1; a weak D match, TRBD2 (5 bases). CDR3 sequence: CASSLWAVTTLNEQFF. The CDR3 DNA sequence: TGTGCCAGCAGCTTATGGGCTGTGACTACCCTCAATGAGCAGTTCTTC.